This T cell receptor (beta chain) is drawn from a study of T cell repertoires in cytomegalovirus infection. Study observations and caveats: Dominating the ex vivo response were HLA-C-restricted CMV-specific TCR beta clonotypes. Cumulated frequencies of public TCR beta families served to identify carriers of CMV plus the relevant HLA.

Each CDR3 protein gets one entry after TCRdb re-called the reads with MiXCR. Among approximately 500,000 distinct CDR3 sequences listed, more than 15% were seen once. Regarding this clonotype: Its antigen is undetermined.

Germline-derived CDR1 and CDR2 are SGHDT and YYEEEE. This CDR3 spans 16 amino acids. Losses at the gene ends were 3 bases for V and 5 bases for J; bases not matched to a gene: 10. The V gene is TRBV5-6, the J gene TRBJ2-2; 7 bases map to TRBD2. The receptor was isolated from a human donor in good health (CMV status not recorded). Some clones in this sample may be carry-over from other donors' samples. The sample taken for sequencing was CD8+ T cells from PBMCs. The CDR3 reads CASSSAGGRGTGELFF. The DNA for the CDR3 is TGTGCCAGCAGCTCGGCGGGCGGGAGAGGTACCGGGGAGCTGTTTTTT. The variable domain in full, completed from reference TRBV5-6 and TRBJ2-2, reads DAGVTQSPTHLIKTRGQQVTLRCSPKSGHDTVSWYQQALGQGPQFIFQYYEEEERQRGNFPDRFSGHQFPNYSSELNVNALLLGDSALYLCASSSAGGRGTGELFFGEGSRLTVL.